A single sample is the source of the 10 T cell receptor beta chains below, sequenced in a study of radiation and T cells in renal cell carcinoma. Only in-frame clones appear in the TCRdb table, and some are missing; sequencing was by immunoSEQ multiplex PCR. The sample contains thousands of clones, less than 70% of which appear only once. Treatment defined: treatment-naive control, cytoreductive nephrectomy. The sequences come from tumor tissue, collected from a patient whose treatment was nephrectomy without radiotherapy. Source of these receptors: a woman aged 70-85 years with renal cell carcinoma.

A word on this clone: The junction departs from the called germline gene at one end, perhaps through a read error. Other DNA sequences from this sample encode an identical CDR3 as well. The chain joins TRBV5-1 to TRBJ2-5; D remains unclear. This CDR3 comprises 12 residues. Germline loops: CDR1 SGHRS, CDR2 YFSETQ. CDR3 sequence: CASSLVQETQYF. CDR3 sequence (DNA): TGTGCCAGCAGCTTGGTCCAAGAGACCCAGTACTTC.

The rearrangement uses TRBV27 and TRBJ1-2, with 9 bases matching TRBD1. The CDR3 has 17 amino acids. The junction had 14 bases not matched to a gene; V was cut back by 5 bases and J by 4 bases. Germline values: CDR1 MNHEY, CDR2 SMNVEV (reference sequence). CDR3 in amino acids: CASSPIRGQGPLYGYTF. In nucleotides, the CDR3 is TGTGCCAGCAGTCCAATAAGGGGACAGGGACCCCTCTATGGCTACACCTTC.

The CDR3 DNA follows: TGTGCCAGCAGCTTAGTTGGGCAGGGCTCCTACGAGCAGTACTTC. It encodes CASSLVGQGSYEQYF. V gene TRBV7-2 combines with J gene TRBJ2-7; D may be TRBD1 (5 bases). The V and J ends lost 1 base and 0 bases respectively, with 10 bases between them. Looked up from germline, CDR1 is SGHTA and CDR2 is FQGNSA. The CDR3 contains 15 residues.

The V call is TRBV5-1, the J call TRBJ2-7; 9 bases align to TRBD1. The CDR3 extends over 11 amino acids. The V gene end was trimmed by 8 bases and the J gene end by 6 bases; junction bases not matched to a gene: 3. The germline V gene encodes CDR1 SGHRS and CDR2 YFSETQ. CDR3: CARQGAVEQYF. The CDR3 DNA reads TGCGCCAGACAGGGGGCGGTCGAGCAGTACTTC.

CDR3 amino acids: CASTSGGRDTQYF. DNA for the CDR3: TGTGCCAGCACTAGCGGGGGGAGGGATACGCAGTATTTT. The genes are TRBV6-6 and TRBJ2-3, with 11 bases that match TRBD2. V trimming: 7 bases; J trimming: 6 bases; junction bases outside the gene matches: 3. Germline V gene data show CDR1 as MNHNY and CDR2 as SVGAGI (reference sequence). The CDR3 consists of 13 residues.

This clone was seen only once. The junction departs from the called germline gene at one end, perhaps through a read error. The rearrangement joins TRBV7-7 to TRBJ2-3; D may be TRBD2 (5 bases). Germline values: CDR1 SSHAT, CDR2 FNYEAQ (reference sequence). The CDR3 extends over 15 amino acids. CDR3 in amino acids: CASSRALVAGDTQYF. Here the CDR3 DNA reads TGTGCTAGCAGCCGGGCACTAGTCGCAGGAGATACGCAGTATTTT.

This chain uses TRBV5-1 with TRBJ2-3; perhaps TRBD2 as D (5 bases). In germline, CDR1 is SGHRS, CDR2 YFSETQ. CDR3 length: 16 residues. The V gene lost 0 bases and the J gene lost 1 base, with 12 bases spanning the gap. The CDR3 loop reads CASSLGERYRTDTQYF. The DNA of the CDR3 is TGCGCCAGCAGCTTGGGGGAGAGGTATCGCACAGATACGCAGTATTTT.

This clone appeared a few times. The chain has TRBV4-3 and TRBJ1-2; perhaps TRBD1 as D (5 bases). The germline gives CDR1 LGHNA, CDR2 YSLEER. The CDR3 loop spans 17 amino acids. V was cut by 0 bases and J by 4 bases, with 18 bases left in between. The CDR3 DNA follows: TGCGCCAGCAGCCAAGATTCCGCCCAGGGCATCTCCTATGGCTACACCTTC. Residues: CASSQDSAQGISYGYTF.

This clone appeared a few times. V usage is TRBV7-6 and J usage is TRBJ2-5, with D uncertain. Germline V gene sequence: CDR1 SGHVS, CDR2 FNYEAQ. This CDR3 comprises 14 residues. V was shortened by 2 bases and J by 3 bases, with 10 bases between the two germline ends. The CDR3 DNA follows: TGTGCCAGCAGCTTAAACACTGCCAAAGAGACCCAGTACTTC. Translated, it gives CASSLNTAKETQYF.

Comments on this clone: Other DNA variants within this sample encode the same CDR3. The V call is TRBV11-2, the J call TRBJ1-2, with TRBD1 as a possible D gene (5 bases). V lost 5 bases to trimming and J lost 3 bases, with 10 bases between them. Per the germline V gene, CDR1 is SGHAT and CDR2 is FQNNGV. This CDR3 contains 13 residues. CDR3 amino acids: CASSPRGDYGYTF. CDR3 nucleotides: TGTGCCAGCAGCCCCCGGGGGGACTATGGCTACACCTTC.